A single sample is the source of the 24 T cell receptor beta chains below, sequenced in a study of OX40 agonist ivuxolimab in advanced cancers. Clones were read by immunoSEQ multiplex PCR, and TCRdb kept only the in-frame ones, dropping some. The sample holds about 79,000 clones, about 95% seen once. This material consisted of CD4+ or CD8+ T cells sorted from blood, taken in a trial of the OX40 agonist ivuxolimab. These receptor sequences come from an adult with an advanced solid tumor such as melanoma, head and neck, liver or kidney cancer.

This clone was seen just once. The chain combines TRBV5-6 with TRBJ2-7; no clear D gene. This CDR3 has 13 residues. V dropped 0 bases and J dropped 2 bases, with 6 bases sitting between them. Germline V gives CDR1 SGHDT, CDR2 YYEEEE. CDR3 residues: CASSLESPYEQYF. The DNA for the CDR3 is TGTGCCAGCAGCTTGGAGTCTCCCTACGAGCAGTACTTC.

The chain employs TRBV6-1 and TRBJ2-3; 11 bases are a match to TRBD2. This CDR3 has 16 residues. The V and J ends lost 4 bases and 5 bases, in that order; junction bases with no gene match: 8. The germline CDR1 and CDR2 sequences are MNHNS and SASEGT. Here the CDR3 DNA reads TGTGCCAGCAGTGGAGTACTAGCGGGGGAAGGAGATACGCAGTATTTT. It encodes CASSGVLAGEGDTQYF.

The CDR3: CASSFGILNEKLFF. The CDR3, as DNA: TGTGCCAGCAGCTTCGGGATCCTAAATGAAAAACTGTTTTTT. This rearrangement joins TRBV5-6 to TRBJ1-4, with no clear D. V lost 2 bases, J lost 5 bases, and 10 bases lay in between. The CDR3 covers 14 residues. In germline, CDR1 is SGHDT, CDR2 YYEEEE.

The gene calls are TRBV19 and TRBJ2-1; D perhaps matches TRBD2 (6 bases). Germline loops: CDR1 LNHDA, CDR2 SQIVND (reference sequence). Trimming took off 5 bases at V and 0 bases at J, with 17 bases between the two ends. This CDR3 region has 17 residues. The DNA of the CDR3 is TGTGCCAGTAGTTTCTTCGATGCCGGGAGCTCCTACAATGAGCAGTTCTTC. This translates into CASSFFDAGSSYNEQFF.

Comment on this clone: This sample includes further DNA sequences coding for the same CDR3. This CDR3 reads CASSSQGYEQYF. As DNA, the CDR3 is TGTGCCAGCAGCTCGCAGGGCTACGAGCAGTACTTC. The rearrangement links TRBV5-6 to TRBJ2-7, with D maybe TRBD1 (5 bases). CDR1 and CDR2 (germline): SGHDT, YYEEEE. Trimming took off 3 bases at V and 3 bases at J, with 7 bases between the two ends. The CDR3 is 12 amino acids.

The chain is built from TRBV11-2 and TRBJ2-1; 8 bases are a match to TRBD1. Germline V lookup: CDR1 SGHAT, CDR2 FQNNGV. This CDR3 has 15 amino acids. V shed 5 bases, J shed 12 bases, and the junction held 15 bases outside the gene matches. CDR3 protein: CASSTTLDRGEGQFF. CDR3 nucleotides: TGTGCCAGCAGCACCACTCTAGACAGGGGAGAAGGGCAGTTCTTC.

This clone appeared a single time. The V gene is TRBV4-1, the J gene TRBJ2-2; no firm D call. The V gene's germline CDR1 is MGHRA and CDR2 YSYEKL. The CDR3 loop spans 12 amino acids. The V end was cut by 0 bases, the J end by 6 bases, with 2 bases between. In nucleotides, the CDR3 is TGCGCCAGCAGCCAAGATTCCGGGGAGCTGTTTTTT. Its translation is CASSQDSGELFF.

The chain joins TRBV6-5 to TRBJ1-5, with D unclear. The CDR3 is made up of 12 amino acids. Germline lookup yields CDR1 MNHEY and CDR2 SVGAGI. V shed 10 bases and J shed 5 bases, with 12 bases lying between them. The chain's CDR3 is CATGKEDQPQHF. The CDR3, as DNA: TGTGCCACTGGAAAGGAGGATCAGCCCCAGCATTTT.

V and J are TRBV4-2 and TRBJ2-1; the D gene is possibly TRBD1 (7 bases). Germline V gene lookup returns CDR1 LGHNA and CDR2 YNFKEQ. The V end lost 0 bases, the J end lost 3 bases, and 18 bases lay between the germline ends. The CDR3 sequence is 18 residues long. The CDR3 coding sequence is TGTGCCAGCAGCCAAGATAGGCAGGGGGGATACCACTACAATGAGCAGTTCTTC. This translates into CASSQDRQGGYHYNEQFF.

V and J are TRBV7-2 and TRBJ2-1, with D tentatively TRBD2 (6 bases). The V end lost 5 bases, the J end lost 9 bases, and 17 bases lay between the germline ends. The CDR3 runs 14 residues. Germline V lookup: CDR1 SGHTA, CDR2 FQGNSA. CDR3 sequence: CASSPIADRSEQFF. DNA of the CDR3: TGTGCCAGCAGCCCAATAGCGGATCGGAGTGAGCAGTTCTTC.

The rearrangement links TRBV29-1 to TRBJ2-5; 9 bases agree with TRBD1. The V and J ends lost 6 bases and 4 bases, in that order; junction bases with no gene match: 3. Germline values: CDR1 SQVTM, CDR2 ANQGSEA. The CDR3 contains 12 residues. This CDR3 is CSVDRGGETQYF. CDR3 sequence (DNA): TGCAGCGTCGACAGGGGGGGAGAGACCCAGTACTTC.

The CDR3 DNA reads TGTGCCAGCAGCCAGATCGAGGGGCTAGCGTCCGACAATGAGCAGTTCTTC. Translating it yields CASSQIEGLASDNEQFF. This chain links TRBV5-8 with TRBJ2-1, with a possible D match to TRBD2 (6 bases). CDR1 and CDR2 (germline): SGHTS, YDEGEE. The CDR3 consists of 17 residues. V dropped 4 bases and J dropped 5 bases, with 22 bases sitting between them.

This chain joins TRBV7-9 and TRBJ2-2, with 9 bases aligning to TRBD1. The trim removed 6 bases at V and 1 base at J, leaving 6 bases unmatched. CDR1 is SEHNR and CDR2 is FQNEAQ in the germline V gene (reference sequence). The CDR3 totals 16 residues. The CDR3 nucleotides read TGTGCCAGCAGTTTGGACAGGGGTGAGAACACCGGGGAGCTGTTTTTT. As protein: CASSLDRGENTGELFF.

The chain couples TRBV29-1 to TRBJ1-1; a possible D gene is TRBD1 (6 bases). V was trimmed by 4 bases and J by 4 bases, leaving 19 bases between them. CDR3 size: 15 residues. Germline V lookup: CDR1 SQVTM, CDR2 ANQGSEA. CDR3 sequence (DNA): TGCAGCGTTGTGGGAATAGGGGGAACGACCACTGAAGCTTTCTTT. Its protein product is CSVVGIGGTTTEAFF.

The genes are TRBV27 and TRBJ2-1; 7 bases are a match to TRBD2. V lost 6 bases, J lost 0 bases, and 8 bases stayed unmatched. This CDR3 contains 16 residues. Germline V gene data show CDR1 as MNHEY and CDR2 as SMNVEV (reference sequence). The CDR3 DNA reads TGTGCCAGCAGAGGAGGGGAGGGCCCCTCCTACAATGAGCAGTTCTTC. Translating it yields CASRGGEGPSYNEQFF.

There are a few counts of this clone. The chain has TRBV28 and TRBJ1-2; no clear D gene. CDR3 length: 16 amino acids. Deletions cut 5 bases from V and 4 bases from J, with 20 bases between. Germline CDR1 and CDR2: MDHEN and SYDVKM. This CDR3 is CASSPHYVVAGYGYTF. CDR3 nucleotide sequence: TGTGCCAGCAGTCCCCACTATGTCGTGGCCGGCTATGGCTACACCTTC.

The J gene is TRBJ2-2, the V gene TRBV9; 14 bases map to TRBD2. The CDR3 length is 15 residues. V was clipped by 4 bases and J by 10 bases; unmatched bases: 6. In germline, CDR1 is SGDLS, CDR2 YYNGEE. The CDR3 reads CASSLGLAGGVELFF. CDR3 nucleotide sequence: TGTGCCAGCAGCCTAGGACTAGCGGGAGGTGTGGAGCTGTTTTTT.

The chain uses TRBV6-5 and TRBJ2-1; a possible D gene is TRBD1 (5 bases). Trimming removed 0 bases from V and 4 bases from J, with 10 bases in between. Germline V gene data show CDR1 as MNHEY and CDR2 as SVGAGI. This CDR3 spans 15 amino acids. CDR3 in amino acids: CASSYSPDSYNEQFF. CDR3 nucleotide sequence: TGTGCCAGCAGTTACTCACCAGACAGTTACAATGAGCAGTTCTTC.

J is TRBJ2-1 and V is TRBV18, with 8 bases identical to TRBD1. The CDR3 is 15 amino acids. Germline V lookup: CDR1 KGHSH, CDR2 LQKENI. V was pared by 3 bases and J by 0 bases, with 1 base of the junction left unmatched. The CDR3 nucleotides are TGTGCCAGCTCACCCGGGACAGGCTCCTACAATGAGCAGTTCTTC. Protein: CASSPGTGSYNEQFF. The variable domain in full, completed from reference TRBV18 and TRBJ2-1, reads NAGVMQNPRHLVRRRGQEARLRCSPMKGHSHVYWYRQLPEEGLKFMVYLQKENIIDESGMPKERFSAEFPKEGPSILRIQQVVRGDSAAYFCASSPGTGSYNEQFFGPGTRLTVL.

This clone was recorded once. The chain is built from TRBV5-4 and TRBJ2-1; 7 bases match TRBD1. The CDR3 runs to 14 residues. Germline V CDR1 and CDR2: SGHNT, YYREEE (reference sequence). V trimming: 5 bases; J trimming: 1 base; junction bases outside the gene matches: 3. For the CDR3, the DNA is TGTGCCAGCAGAAACAGGGGATCCTACAATGAGCAGTTCTTC. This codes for CASRNRGSYNEQFF.

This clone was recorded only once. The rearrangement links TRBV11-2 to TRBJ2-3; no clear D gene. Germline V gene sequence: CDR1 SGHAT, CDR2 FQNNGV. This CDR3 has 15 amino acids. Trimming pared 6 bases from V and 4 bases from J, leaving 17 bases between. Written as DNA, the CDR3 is TGTGCCAGCAGTTCTTACTCCGGACCTTCAGATACGCAGTATTTT. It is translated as CASSSYSGPSDTQYF. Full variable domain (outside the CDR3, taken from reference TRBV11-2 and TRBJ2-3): EAGVAQSPRYKIIEKRQSVAFWCNPISGHATLYWYQQILGQGPKLLIQFQNNGVVDDSQLPKDRFSAERLKGVDSTLKIQPAKLEDSAVYLCASSSYSGPSDTQYFGPGTRLTVL.

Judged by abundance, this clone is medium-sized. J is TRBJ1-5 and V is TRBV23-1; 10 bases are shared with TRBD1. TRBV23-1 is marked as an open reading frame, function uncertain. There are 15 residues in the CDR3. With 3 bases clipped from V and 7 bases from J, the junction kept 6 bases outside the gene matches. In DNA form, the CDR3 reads TGCGCCAGCAGTCATGGGACAGGGGTAAAACAGCCCCAGCATTTT. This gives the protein CASSHGTGVKQPQHF.

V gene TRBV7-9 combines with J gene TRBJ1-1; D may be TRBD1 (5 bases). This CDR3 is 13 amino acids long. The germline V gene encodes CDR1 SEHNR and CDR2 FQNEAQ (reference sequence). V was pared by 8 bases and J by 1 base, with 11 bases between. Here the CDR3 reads CASGAGGNTEAFF. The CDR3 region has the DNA TGTGCCAGCGGCGCGGGGGGGAACACTGAAGCTTTCTTT.

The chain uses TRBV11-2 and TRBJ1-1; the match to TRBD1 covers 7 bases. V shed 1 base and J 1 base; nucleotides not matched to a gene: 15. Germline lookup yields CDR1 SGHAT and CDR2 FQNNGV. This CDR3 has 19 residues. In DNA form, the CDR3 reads TGTGCCAGCAGCTTAGTTCGGCTAGGGCAGGACAGGAAGAACACTGAAGCTTTCTTT. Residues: CASSLVRLGQDRKNTEAFF.